A selection of T cell receptor beta chains follows, all from one sample in a study of blood T cell repertoires in COVID-19. Method: immunoSEQ multiplex PCR; TCRdb's copy keeps in-frame clones and lacks some. The repertoire holds tens of thousands of clones, with about 80% as singletons. Sequencing was carried out using peripheral blood. The receptor source for this set is a human donor with acute or convalescent COVID-19. The donor label of this sample is uncertain. Each CDR3 is given with its conserved first and last residue. A D gene is named only where the DNA matches it firmly. Part of the rows lack a size; the others show once, few, many or a class for expanded clones.

D gene: NA
clone size: NA
J gene: TRBJ2-5
V gene: TRBV4-3
CDR3 DNA: TGCGCCAGCAGCCAAGAAATGGCGGGGAGGGAGACCCAGTACTTC
CDR3 protein: CASSQEMAGRETQYF

D gene: NA
clone size: NA
J gene: TRBJ1-5
V gene: TRBV6-5
CDR3 DNA: TGTGCCAGCACGGGAGGGCACAATCAGCCCCAGCATTTT
CDR3 protein: CASTGGHNQPQHF

D gene: NA
clone size: NA
J gene: TRBJ1-2
V gene: TRBV19
CDR3 DNA: TGTGCCACGAGCCCAGGGTTCATCGGCTACACCTTC
CDR3 protein: CATSPGFIGYTF

D gene: NA
clone size: NA
J gene: TRBJ2-7
V gene: TRBV5-6
CDR3 DNA: TGTGCCAGCAGCTTGGCGTTACAGGTCCTTTCCTACGAGCAGTACTTC
CDR3 protein: CASSLALQVLSYEQYF

D gene: NA
clone size: NA
J gene: TRBJ2-6
V gene: TRBV28
CDR3 DNA: TGTGCCAGCAGATCTCCGTCTGGGGCCAACGTCCTGACTTTC
CDR3 protein: CASRSPSGANVLTF

D gene: NA
clone size: NA
J gene: TRBJ1-3
V gene: TRBV15
CDR3 DNA: TGTGCCACCAGCAGAGATTTCAGGTCCGGCGGGGGCGATGGAAACACCATATATTTT
CDR3 protein: CATSRDFRSGGGDGNTIYF

D gene: TRBD1
clone size: NA
J gene: TRBJ2-5
V gene: TRBV3-1/TRBV3-2
CDR3 DNA: TGTGCCAGCAGCCGTATCTATACCCGGGACAGGATTAATAAATTCCAAGAGACCCAGTACTTC
CDR3 protein: CASSRIYTRDRINKFQETQYF

D gene: NA
clone size: NA
J gene: TRBJ1-1
V gene: TRBV30
CDR3 DNA: TGTGCCTGGAGTGGGCAGGGGAGCACTGAAGCTTTCTTT
CDR3 protein: CAWSGQGSTEAFF

D gene: NA
clone size: NA
J gene: TRBJ1-6
V gene: TRBV5-4
CDR3 DNA: TGTGCCAGCAGCTTAAACAGGTTGGCGTCGTCCTATAATTCACCCCTCCACTTT
CDR3 protein: CASSLNRLASSYNSPLHF

D gene: NA
clone size: NA
J gene: TRBJ1-1
V gene: TRBV21-1
CDR3 DNA: TGTGCCAGCAGCGAAAGGGGGTGGCGGAACACTGAAGCTTTCTTT
CDR3 protein: CASSERGWRNTEAFF

D gene: NA
clone size: NA
J gene: TRBJ1-1
V gene: TRBV3-1/TRBV3-2
CDR3 DNA: TGTGCCAGCAGCCAAGATCTGCACGGTATTGAAGCTTTCTTT
CDR3 protein: CASSQDLHGIEAFF

D gene: NA
clone size: NA
J gene: TRBJ2-6
V gene: TRBV7-2
CDR3 DNA: TGTGCCAGCAGCTTCGGGGGACTGGCCAACGTCCTGACTTTC
CDR3 protein: CASSFGGLANVLTF

D gene: NA
clone size: NA
J gene: TRBJ1-5
V gene: TRBV2
CDR3 DNA: TGTGCCAGCGCTACAGGGAACAATCAGCCCCAGCATTTT
CDR3 protein: CASATGNNQPQHF

D gene: NA
clone size: NA
J gene: TRBJ2-3
V gene: TRBV9
CDR3 DNA: TGTGCCAGCAGCGTAGGATTAGGGGGTCAGTGGGCGGCAGATACGCAGTATTTT
CDR3 protein: CASSVGLGGQWAADTQYF

D gene: NA
clone size: NA
J gene: TRBJ2-7
V gene: TRBV4-3
CDR3 DNA: TGCGCCAGCAGCCAAGAGACAGGCTACGAGCAGTACTTC
CDR3 protein: CASSQETGYEQYF

D gene: NA
clone size: NA
J gene: TRBJ1-3
V gene: TRBV6-1
CDR3 DNA: TGTGCCAGCAGTGAAGCGCACCGAGTAACTGGAAACACCATATATTTT
CDR3 protein: CASSEAHRVTGNTIYF

D gene: NA
clone size: NA
J gene: TRBJ2-5
V gene: TRBV4-3
CDR3 DNA: TGCGCCAGCAGCCAAGATCAGGGCAGAAAAGAGACCCAGTACTTC
CDR3 protein: CASSQDQGRKETQYF

D gene: NA
clone size: NA
J gene: TRBJ1-2
V gene: TRBV21-1
CDR3 DNA: TGTGCCAGCAGCAAAGCGGCGGGGGGAGGCGTCTATGGCTACACCTTC
CDR3 protein: CASSKAAGGGVYGYTF

D gene: NA
clone size: few
J gene: TRBJ2-7
V gene: TRBV27
CDR3 DNA: TGTGCCAGCAGTATGACAGGAGAGCAGTACTTC
CDR3 protein: CASSMTGEQYF

D gene: NA
clone size: NA
J gene: TRBJ1-2
V gene: TRBV7-2
CDR3 DNA: TGTGCCAGCAGCTTAAAACGGCAGGGTGGCTATGGCTACACCTTC
CDR3 protein: CASSLKRQGGYGYTF

D gene: NA
clone size: NA
J gene: TRBJ1-2
V gene: TRBV13
CDR3 DNA: TGTGCCAGCAGCTTAGTTGGGGGGGTAGATGGCTACACCTTC
CDR3 protein: CASSLVGGVDGYTF

D gene: NA
clone size: NA
J gene: TRBJ2-3
V gene: TRBV6-6
CDR3 DNA: TGTGCCAGCAGTATTAGCAGAGATACGCAGTATTTT
CDR3 protein: CASSISRDTQYF